The following is a T cell receptor beta chain sequence with its context. V shed 4 bases and J shed 3 bases, with 18 bases lying between them. The CDR3 has 16 amino acids. Germline V lookup: CDR1 MNHEY, CDR2 SVGEGT. Survey-level immunoSEQ sequencing profiled the TCR beta repertoire. Libraries were prepared by immunoSEQ multiplex PCR; TCRdb keeps only in-frame clonotypes and omits some of them. The table includes tens of thousands of clones, around 93% detected once. This TCR was recovered from a man aged 35-49 years with rheumatoid arthritis. This rearrangement joins TRBV6-2 or TRBV6-3 to TRBJ1-2; D is undetermined. The material sequenced was PBMCs. Here the CDR3 DNA reads TGTGCCAGCAGTTCTCCCCAAGGGCGGAGATACTATGGCTACACCTTC. The encoded protein is CASSSPQGRRYYGYTF.